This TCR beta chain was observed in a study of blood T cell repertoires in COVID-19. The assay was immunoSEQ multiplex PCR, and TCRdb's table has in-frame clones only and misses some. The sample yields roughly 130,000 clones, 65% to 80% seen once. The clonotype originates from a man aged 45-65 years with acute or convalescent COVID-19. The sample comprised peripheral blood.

The CDR3 is CASDETGTRYEQYF. The CDR3 region has the DNA TGTGCCAGCGATGAGACGGGGACACGCTACGAGCAGTACTTC. The rearrangement links TRBV7-9 to TRBJ2-7; a possible D gene is TRBD1 (6 bases). V was shortened by 8 bases and J by 3 bases, with 17 bases between the two germline ends. The CDR3 length is 14 residues. Germline V gives CDR1 SEHNR, CDR2 FQNEAQ (reference sequence).